These 5 T cell receptor beta chains were all obtained from the same sample, sequenced in a study of technical replicates of blood from several donors. The protocol was immunoSEQ multiplex PCR, while the TCRdb copy is restricted to in-frame clones and leaves out a portion. The profile shows roughly 64,000 clones, around 88% of them singletons. The sequenced sample was PBMCs. The receptors stem from a human donor in good health. Some clones in this sample may be carry-over from other donors' samples.

The chain employs TRBV5-6 and TRBJ1-5; TRBD1 might be the D (5 bases). The germline V and J ends were trimmed by 1 base and 2 bases, with 13 bases remaining between them. CDR1 SGHDT and CDR2 YYEEEE come from the germline V gene. This CDR3 has 16 residues. The CDR3 here is CASSLSGRVGNQPQHF. The CDR3 DNA follows: TGTGCCAGCAGCTTGTCGGGCAGGGTCGGCAATCAGCCCCAGCATTTT. Looking up the rest from reference TRBV5-6 and TRBJ1-5 gives the full variable domain: DAGVTQSPTHLIKTRGQQVTLRCSPKSGHDTVSWYQQALGQGPQFIFQYYEEEERQRGNFPDRFSGHQFPNYSSELNVNALLLGDSALYLCASSLSGRVGNQPQHFGDGTRLSIL.

The V and J genes are TRBV6-1 and TRBJ2-2; tentative D call: TRBD2 (7 bases). Between the trimmed V and J ends, which lost 1 base and 4 bases, there was a span of 10 bases. There are 15 residues in the CDR3. Germline V lookup: CDR1 MNHNS, CDR2 SASEGT. The CDR3 DNA reads TGTGCCAGCAGTGAAGGGGGGGGCCGCACCGGGGAGCTGTTTTTT. The encoded protein is CASSEGGGRTGELFF.

The chain links TRBV7-2 to TRBJ2-7; 8 nucleotides agree with TRBD1. The V segment lost 5 bases and the J segment 2 bases; nucleotides outside the gene matches: 5. This CDR3 region has 14 residues. CDR1 and CDR2 from the germline V gene are SGHTA and FQGNSA. In nucleotides, the CDR3 is TGTGCCAGCAGCGAAGGACAGGGCCCCTACGAGCAGTACTTC. Translation: CASSEGQGPYEQYF.

In its sample, this clone was seen a few times. V and J are TRBV30 and TRBJ1-6, with TRBD1 identical over 9 bases. After removal of 5 bases from V and 7 bases from J, the junction contained 6 bases not matched to a gene. Germline V gives CDR1 GTSNPN, CDR2 SVGIG (reference sequence). CDR3 size: 14 residues. The CDR3 loop is CAWETGTGNSPLHF. CDR3 nucleotides: TGTGCCTGGGAGACCGGGACAGGGAATTCACCCCTCCACTTT.

The rearrangement uses TRBV19 and TRBJ1-6, with a weak D call TRBD1 (6 bases). This CDR3 comprises 14 residues. Trimming left V 1 base short and J 7 bases short, with 8 bases between. Germline V lookup: CDR1 LNHDA, CDR2 SQIVND (reference sequence). The CDR3 loop reads CASSIGTENSPLHF. DNA for the CDR3: TGTGCCAGTAGTATAGGGACAGAGAATTCACCCCTCCACTTT.